Included here is one TCR beta chain sequence, with context. The target antigen is unknown. In replicate PCRs of sorted subsets, roughly 190 ng DNA, about 30,000 T cell genomes, was used. Repertoires were generated with immunoSEQ multiplex PCR, while TCRdb's copy carries only in-frame clones and drops some. This table holds fewer than 700,000 clones, approximately 95% found once. This record belongs to a study of shared clonotypes between healthy human individuals. Study-wide results and limits: Memory subsets had estimated richness that was generally smaller than that of naive subsets. In the sorted subsets, rarefaction showed sequencing was incomplete despite large depth. Between a few donors, naive CD4 clonotypes were shared at a level of about 5%.

Trimming took 3 bases from V and 6 from J, leaving 12 bases between them. Germline V gives CDR1 MGHRA, CDR2 YSYEKL. The CDR3 extends over 14 amino acids. CD8 cells classed as naive were CD45RO-negative and positively selected for CCR7, excluding terminally differentiated effector memory CD45RA+ cells. This chain connects TRBV4-1 to TRBJ1-5; D call uncertain. The source material was naive CD8+ T cells sorted from blood. The clonotype comes from a woman in her 30s in good health. The CDR3 loop is CASSHTAGSQPQHF. The CDR3 DNA is TGCGCCAGCAGCCACACCGCGGGTAGTCAGCCCCAGCATTTT.